This TCR beta chain was identified in a study of identical twins. Unmatched junction bases numbered 10, after V lost 8 bases and J lost 6 bases. This CDR3 is 14 amino acids long. Germline V gene data show CDR1 as MNHNS and CDR2 as SASEGT. This clonotype was seen only a few times. TCRdb processed the 5' RACE reads anew with MiXCR; each CDR3 protein has one entry. The repertoire consists of 550,000 to 700,000 distinct CDR3 sequences, with roughly 20% occurring once and the leading ten covering more than 4%. In addition, the sample was reused for a study of T cells expressing NK-cell markers. That publication notes: Dominant NKG2C+ clonotypes were found to form about 1.0-7.5% of CD8+ T cells in about 6 donors.

Sequences were obtained from PBMCs. This clonotype was sampled from a woman aged 18-35 years in good health. This chain links TRBV6-1 with TRBJ1-1; 9 nucleotides line up with TRBD1. The CDR3 region has the DNA TGTGCCAGCCGCCGGACAGGGGAATATGCTGAAGCTTTCTTT. It codes for CASRRTGEYAEAFF.